This TCR beta chain was obtained from a study of blood T cell repertoires in COVID-19. Trimming removed 1 base at V and 4 bases at J, with 7 bases between. This CDR3 spans 13 amino acids. The V gene's germline CDR1 is SGHAT and CDR2 FQNNGV. Data came from immunoSEQ multiplex PCR; TCRdb stores just in-frame clones and leaves some out. The sample contains 370,000 or so clones, 87% of which appear only once. Participants, about 18 to 90 years old, spanned under 25 US areas. Participant reports of clinical history set cohort assignment. The specimen was PBMCs or T cells enriched from blood (not recorded which). The V and J genes are TRBV11-2 and TRBJ1-1; D unclear. The receptor's source is a young man who had recovered from COVID-19. CDR3 sequence (DNA): TGTGCCAGCAGCTTAGGCGAGGTCACTGAAGCTTTCTTT. It translates to CASSLGEVTEAFF.